The 21 T cell receptor beta chains given below trace back to one sample, sequenced in a study of blood T cell repertoires in COVID-19 (TCRdb year 2020). The library relied on the immunoSEQ multiplex PCR assay. The source is immuneACCESS, and TCRdb retained only in-frame sequences with V and J called. Part of the clones is not carried over; for the studies checked, unresolved V genes explain less than half of this, and the remainder is unexplained. This sample is represented by fewer than 100,000 clones; 90% of them were singletons. Less than 0.8% of the sample comes from the top ten. The material sequenced was peripheral blood. These receptors were obtained from a woman of 80 years or more with acute or convalescent COVID-19.

The chain joins TRBV5-8 to TRBJ1-2, with 9 bases that match TRBD1. The CDR3 is 16 amino acids. Trimming removed 4 bases from V and 4 bases from J; junction bases left unmatched: 11. Germline assignment: CDR1 SGHTS and CDR2 YDEGEE. CDR3 residues: CASSNRPGQGAYGYTF. In DNA, the CDR3 is TGTGCCAGCAGCAACCGGCCGGGACAGGGTGCCTATGGCTACACCTTC.

This chain links TRBV28 with TRBJ1-2; D gene unclear. Germline lookup yields CDR1 MDHEN and CDR2 SYDVKM. The CDR3 is 15 residues long. With 6 bases removed from V and 2 bases from J, the gap between germline ends came to 16 bases. The CDR3 nucleotides read TGTGCCAGCAGCACCTTCGCGGGGTACAACTATGGCTACACCTTC. Translating gives CASSTFAGYNYGYTF.

The chain couples TRBV12-3 or TRBV12-4 to TRBJ2-7; the D gene is possibly TRBD1 (5 bases). Trimming shortened V by 8 bases and J by 2 bases, and 13 bases separated the two germline ends. The CDR3 is 13 residues long. CDR3 nucleotides: TGTGCCAGCTCTGGACACCGCGCCTACGAGCAGTACTTC. It codes for CASSGHRAYEQYF.

As DNA, the CDR3 is TGTGCCAGCAGCTTGGGGACTAGCTCCGGGGAGCTGTTTTTT. It specifies CASSLGTSSGELFF. This chain joins TRBV7-9 and TRBJ2-2, with TRBD2 identical over 9 bases. The junction had 2 bases not matched to a gene; V was cut back by 3 bases and J by 6 bases. The CDR3 is 14 amino acids. Per the germline V gene, CDR1 is SEHNR and CDR2 is FQNEAQ (reference sequence).

The chain uses TRBV7-2 and TRBJ2-6, with 7 bases identical to TRBD1. CDR1 and CDR2 from the germline V gene are SGHTA and FQGNSA. Trimming at V came to 6 bases and at J to 7 bases, leaving 18 bases not matched to a gene. CDR3 length equals 18 residues. The CDR3 sequence is CASSRQGYRGRGANVLTF. CDR3 nucleotides: TGTGCCAGCAGTCGTCAAGGCTACAGGGGAAGAGGTGCCAACGTCCTGACTTTC.

The chain links TRBV9 to TRBJ1-6; a weak D match, TRBD1 (5 bases). V lost 2 bases and J lost 7, with 10 bases in between. This CDR3 spans 14 amino acids. Germline values: CDR1 SGDLS, CDR2 YYNGEE. Here the CDR3 DNA reads TGTGCCAGCAGCGTCGACAGTCCAAATTCACCCCTCCACTTT. Its protein product is CASSVDSPNSPLHF.

This sequence joins TRBV6-5 and TRBJ2-7; the D gene is possibly TRBD2 (6 bases). Germline V CDR1 and CDR2: MNHEY, SVGAGI. The CDR3 extends over 15 amino acids. Trimming shortened V by 6 bases and J by 1 base, and 16 bases separated the two germline ends. For the CDR3, the DNA is TGTGCCAGCAGGAAATCTAGCGTCGGATCCTACGAGCAGTACTTC. It specifies CASRKSSVGSYEQYF.

This chain links TRBV9 with TRBJ2-1, with 8 bases aligning to TRBD2. Looked up from germline, CDR1 is SGDLS and CDR2 is YYNGEE. The CDR3 contains 17 residues. The V segment lost 4 bases and the J segment 4 bases; nucleotides outside the gene matches: 13. CDR3 bases: TGTGCCAGCAGCCTCGGGAGGGACTACCCCTTATACAATGAGCAGTTCTTC. The encoded protein is CASSLGRDYPLYNEQFF.

This chain links TRBV7-8 with TRBJ1-1, with 8 bases lining up with TRBD1. The CDR3 contains 15 residues. The V gene's germline CDR1 is SGHVS and CDR2 FQNEAQ. Losses at the gene ends were 2 bases for V and 5 bases for J; bases not matched to a gene: 7. The CDR3 reads CASSLRSGGRTEAFF. The CDR3 DNA reads TGTGCCAGCAGCTTACGGTCAGGGGGCCGGACTGAAGCTTTCTTT.

The chain uses TRBV9 and TRBJ2-2; TRBD2 matches 14 bases. The CDR3 contains 18 residues. The V segment lost 4 bases and the J segment 7 bases; nucleotides outside the gene matches: 12. Germline loops: CDR1 SGDLS, CDR2 YYNGEE. As DNA, the CDR3 is TGTGCCAGCAGCTTGGGACTAGCGGGGGAGAATTTTGGCGGGGAGCTGTTTTTT. Protein sequence: CASSLGLAGENFGGELFF.

This clone occurred once. V usage is TRBV5-8 and J usage is TRBJ1-4, with 7 nucleotides matching TRBD1. This CDR3 is built from 17 residues. V shed 4 bases, J shed 0 bases, and the junction held 9 bases outside the gene matches. The germline V gene has CDR1 SGHTS and CDR2 YDEGEE. The CDR3 here is CASSLGTAMATNEKLFF. CDR3 DNA: TGTGCCAGCAGCCTCGGGACAGCAATGGCAACTAATGAAAAACTGTTTTTT.

This chain uses TRBV6-6 with TRBJ1-1; D is ambiguous. CDR1 is MNHNY, CDR2 SVGAGI, per germline (reference sequence). This CDR3 contains 13 residues. Trimming took 6 bases from V and 0 from J, leaving 8 bases between them. The chain's CDR3 is CASSPRVNTEAFF. For the CDR3, the DNA is TGTGCCAGCAGCCCGAGAGTGAACACTGAAGCTTTCTTT.

The chain employs TRBV5-4 and TRBJ1-6; TRBD1 aligns across 8 bases. The ends lost 3 bases at V and 3 bases at J; junction bases unmatched: 8. The V gene's germline CDR1 is SGHNT and CDR2 YYREEE (reference sequence). The CDR3 is made up of 17 amino acids. CDR3 sequence: CASSSSGTGLYNSPLHF. The CDR3 DNA is TGTGCCAGCAGCTCCTCCGGGACAGGCCTCTATAATTCACCCCTCCACTTT.

V gene TRBV6-5 combines with J gene TRBJ1-1; D is possibly TRBD1 (5 bases). The CDR3 sequence is 14 residues long. Trimming pared 6 bases from V and 1 base from J, leaving 12 bases between. Germline assignment: CDR1 MNHEY and CDR2 SVGAGI. Here the CDR3 reads CASSPGTQNTEAFF. As DNA, the CDR3 is TGTGCCAGCAGCCCCGGGACTCAGAACACTGAAGCTTTCTTT.

This sequence joins TRBV18 and TRBJ2-1; D is ambiguous. CDR1 is KGHSH and CDR2 is LQKENI in the germline V gene. V lost 3 bases and J lost 5, with 17 bases in between. The CDR3 runs to 16 residues. The CDR3 here is CASSPLLTALDNEQFF. In nucleotides, the CDR3 is TGTGCCAGCTCACCCCTCTTAACAGCTTTAGACAATGAGCAGTTCTTC.

The genes are TRBV18 and TRBJ2-1; TRBD2 aligns across 10 bases. Germline CDR1 and CDR2: KGHSH and LQKENI. This CDR3 is built from 15 residues. J was trimmed by 3 bases and V by 3 bases; bases with no gene match: 2. The CDR3 nucleotides are TGTGCCAGCTCACCTGGGACTAGCGACTACAATGAGCAGTTCTTC. Its protein is CASSPGTSDYNEQFF. The full variable domain, with the rest looked up from reference TRBV18 and TRBJ2-1, is NAGVMQNPRHLVRRRGQEARLRCSPMKGHSHVYWYRQLPEEGLKFMVYLQKENIIDESGMPKERFSAEFPKEGPSILRIQQVVRGDSAAYFCASSPGTSDYNEQFFGPGTRLTVL.

The chain combines TRBV3-1 (or the pseudogene TRBV3-2) with TRBJ1-4; D is possibly TRBD1 (5 bases). This CDR3 is built from 15 residues. Germline V gene data show CDR1 as LGHDT and CDR2 as YNNKEL (reference sequence). The V end lost 1 base, the J end lost 8 bases, and 14 bases lay between the germline ends. CDR3 DNA: TGTGCCAGCAGCCAAGTTTGGCAGGGAGGCGAAAAACTGTTTTTT. Its protein product is CASSQVWQGGEKLFF.

The chain is built from TRBV4-3 and TRBJ2-1; D unresolved. CDR1 is LGHNA and CDR2 is YSLEER in the germline V gene. Trimming left V 0 bases short and J 0 bases short, with 6 bases between. CDR3 length: 15 residues. In nucleotides, the CDR3 is TGCGCCAGCAGCCAAGATGTTAGCTCCTACAATGAGCAGTTCTTC. Translated, it gives CASSQDVSSYNEQFF.

The chain combines TRBV5-4 with TRBJ1-3, with 9 bases matching TRBD1. Trimming cost V 4 bases and J 4 bases; bases outside gene matches: 9. The CDR3 sequence is 16 residues long. Germline V gene sequence: CDR1 SGHNT, CDR2 YYREEE (reference sequence). In nucleotides, the CDR3 is TGTGCCAGCAGCGCTACAGGGGGCTTGGGGGGAAACACCATATATTTT. This codes for CASSATGGLGGNTIYF.

The chain is built from TRBV6-5 and TRBJ1-5; the match to TRBD1 covers 9 bases. After removal of 10 bases from V and 4 bases from J, the junction contained 11 bases not matched to a gene. CDR1 is MNHEY and CDR2 is SVGAGI in the germline V gene. The CDR3 runs to 15 residues. CDR3 coding DNA: TGTGCCACCGCGGGACAGGGTTTAGAAAATCAGCCCCAGCATTTT. Encoded protein: CATAGQGLENQPQHF.

The table lists this clone with a count of one. This chain uses TRBV3-1 (or the pseudogene TRBV3-2) with TRBJ1-3; D gene unclear. The germline gives CDR1 LGHDT, CDR2 YNNKEL (reference sequence). The CDR3 is made up of 14 amino acids. Trimming shortened V by 1 base and J by 1 base, and 5 bases separated the two germline ends. CDR3 loop: CASSQGLSGNTIYF. The CDR3 DNA reads as TGTGCCAGCAGCCAAGGGCTTTCTGGAAACACCATATATTTT.